This TCR beta chain was sequenced during a study of graft-versus-host responses after intestinal transplantation. Study in general: Multivisceral, liver-intestinal, or isolated intestinal grafts were transplanted into recipients.

This table comes from immunoSEQ multiplex PCR, and its TCRdb copy is limited to in-frame clones, with some not included. The sample shows roughly 110,000 clones, 85% to 95% of them seen only once. Concerning this clone: Its antigen is unknown.

The study, taken as a whole, reports: The highest levels of circulating GvH clones went along with early declines in HvG clones after transplant. Within the allografts of patients who had graft-donor T cell macrochimerism, graft-versus-host to host-versus-graft clonal ratios were high. Recipient bone marrow held GvH clones, some seen earlier in ileum or blood.

The source material was unstimulated CD8+ T cells sorted from spleen or lymph node cells, sampled before transplant. The receptor was derived from a human donor who was the organ donor for an intestinal transplant.

The CDR3 bases are TGTGCCAGCTCACCTTTGGGGACAGGGCACCTAGGGCAGTACTTC. The encoded protein is CASSPLGTGHLGQYF. This rearrangement joins TRBV18 to TRBJ2-7; 9 nucleotides line up with TRBD1. V shed 3 bases and J 9 bases; nucleotides not matched to a gene: 12. Germline V lookup: CDR1 KGHSH, CDR2 LQKENI. The CDR3 runs to 15 residues.